The sequence of this TCR beta chain was determined in a study of blood T cell repertoires in COVID-19. Study overall: Both acute and convalescent COVID-19 samples were obtained from the United States, Italy and Spain.

This table comes from immunoSEQ multiplex PCR, and its TCRdb copy is limited to in-frame clones, with some not included. The profile shows 300,000 or so clones, around 87% of them singletons. V was pared by 1 base and J by 3 bases, with 5 bases of the junction left unmatched. The CDR3 consists of 16 residues. Germline values: CDR1 LGHNA, CDR2 YSLEER. The chain joins TRBV4-3 to TRBJ1-1; TRBD1 matches 10 bases. This TCR was recovered from a woman aged 45-65 years who had recovered from COVID-19. The sample was peripheral blood. The CDR3 bases are TGCGCCAGCAGCCAAGCCGGGACAGGGGAAGACACTGAAGCTTTCTTT. Protein product: CASSQAGTGEDTEAFF.